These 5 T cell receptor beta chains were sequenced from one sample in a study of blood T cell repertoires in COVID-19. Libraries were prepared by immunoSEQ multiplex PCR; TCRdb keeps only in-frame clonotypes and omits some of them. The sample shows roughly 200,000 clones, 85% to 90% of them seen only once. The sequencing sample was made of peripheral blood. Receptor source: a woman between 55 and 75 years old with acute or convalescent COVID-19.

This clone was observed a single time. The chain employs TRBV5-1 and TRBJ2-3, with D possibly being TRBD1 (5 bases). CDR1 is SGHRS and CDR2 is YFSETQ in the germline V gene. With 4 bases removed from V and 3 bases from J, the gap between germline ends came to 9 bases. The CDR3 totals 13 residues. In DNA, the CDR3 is TGCGCCAGCAGCGGGGCAGGGACAGATACGCAGTATTTT. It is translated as CASSGAGTDTQYF.

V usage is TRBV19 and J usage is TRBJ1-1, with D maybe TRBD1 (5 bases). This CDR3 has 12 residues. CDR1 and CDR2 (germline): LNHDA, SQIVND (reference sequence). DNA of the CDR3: TGTGCAAGTGGGGCAGGTCGGACTGAAGCTTTCTTT. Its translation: CASGAGRTEAFF.

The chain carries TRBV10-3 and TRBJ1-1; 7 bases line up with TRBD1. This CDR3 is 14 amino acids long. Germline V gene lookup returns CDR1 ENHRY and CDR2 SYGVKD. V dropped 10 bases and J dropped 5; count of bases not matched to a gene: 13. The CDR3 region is CATRGAGVRTEAFF. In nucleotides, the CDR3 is TGTGCCACCAGGGGGGCGGGGGTAAGGACTGAAGCTTTCTTT.

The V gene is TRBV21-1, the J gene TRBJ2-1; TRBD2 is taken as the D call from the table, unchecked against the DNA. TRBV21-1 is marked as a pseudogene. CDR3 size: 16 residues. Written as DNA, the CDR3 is TGTGCCACGGGACTAGCGGGATTGGAGCCGGATGATGAGCAGTTCTTC. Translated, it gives CATGLAGLEPDDEQFF.

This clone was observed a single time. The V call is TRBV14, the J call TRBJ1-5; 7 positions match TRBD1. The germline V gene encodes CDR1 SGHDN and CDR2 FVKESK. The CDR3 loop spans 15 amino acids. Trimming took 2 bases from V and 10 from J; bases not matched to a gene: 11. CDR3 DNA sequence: TGTGCCAGCAGCCAAAAAAGACAGGGAGGAGATCCCCAGCATTTT. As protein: CASSQKRQGGDPQHF.